This TCR beta chain was recovered during a study of T cells in narcolepsy. Study-level information: Healthy controls were enrolled alongside patients with narcolepsy type 1 or type 2.

Libraries were prepared by immunoSEQ multiplex PCR; TCRdb keeps only in-frame clonotypes and omits some of them. The data contain 20,000 to 25,000 clones, roughly nine tenths of them singletons. Note on this clone: Its antigen is unknown.

Notes on the study in general: Healthy controls reportedly lacked the autoreactive clonotypes serially found in patients' blood. Autoreactive HCRT-specific and TRIB2-specific clonotypes were marked in same-patient CSF-versus-blood CD4+ comparisons. In some patient and control memory CD4+ samples, autoreactive clones were absent.

The source material was CD45RA- memory CD4+ T cells from PBMCs. The clonotype was recovered from a human donor with narcolepsy.

This CDR3 reads CASSDGTSGLRQYF. The DNA for the CDR3 is TGTGCCAGCAGCGACGGGACTAGCGGCCTCCGGCAGTACTTC. The chain couples TRBV11-2 to TRBJ2-7, with TRBD2 matching 11 bases. V dropped 5 bases and J dropped 9; count of bases not matched to a gene: 9. The germline V gene encodes CDR1 SGHAT and CDR2 FQNNGV. The CDR3 is 14 amino acids.